Included here is one T cell receptor beta chain sequence, with context. The antigen is unknown. Primers included in the PCR were 60 Vbeta and 13 Jbeta primers. Some clones are missing from TCRdb's copy, which holds only in-frame ones; the method was immunoSEQ multiplex PCR. In the table there are 150,000 to 200,000 clones, roughly four fifths of which are singletons. The data were obtained in a study of cytomegalovirus exposure and HLA in healthy donors. Study-level information: There were about 85 million unique TCRs (from HLA-typed donors) in an early data release.

General observations from the study: Earlier analysis yielded a pattern in which most TCR beta V segments were productive about 90% or about 30% of the time.

The CDR3 is 11 residues long. V was shortened by 6 bases and J by 7 bases, with 6 bases between the two germline ends. In germline, CDR1 is SEHNR, CDR2 FQNEAQ (reference sequence). Sequencing input: PBMCs. This TCR was sampled from a woman aged 18-29 years in good health and CMV-seronegative. The chain couples TRBV7-9 to TRBJ2-2, with D unresolved. The CDR3 DNA is TGTGCCAGCAGTGTTAGCGGGGAGCTGTTTTTT. It is translated as CASSVSGELFF.